This T cell receptor (beta chain) is drawn from a study of blood T cell repertoires in COVID-19. Study-level information: Researchers got acute and convalescent COVID-19 samples from the United States, Italy and Spain. From T cells, B-cell-depleted T cells, or PBMCs came the material, which was cDNA or gDNA.

The sample holds one count of this clone. The CDR3 has 15 residues. V was clipped by 10 bases and J by 1 base, with 17 bases between them. Germline loops: CDR1 ENHRY, CDR2 SYGVKD. Per the authors' pipeline: How many nucleated cells were present was estimated from reference gene primer amplification. Assay: immunoSEQ multiplex PCR; the TCRdb copy retains only in-frame clones and omits some. V and J calls plus clone size are reproduced from that table; the DNA served to infer D and trimming. Of about 59,000 clones in the sample, less than 75% were seen once. The specimen sequenced was peripheral blood. The sequence was collected from a woman in her forties or fifties with active or convalescent COVID-19. The V gene is TRBV10-3, the J gene TRBJ1-5; D gene ambiguous. The chain's CDR3 is CATGPGVGSNQPQHF. CDR3 bases: TGTGCCACCGGCCCCGGGGTAGGGAGCAATCAGCCCCAGCATTTT.